The clone carrying this T cell receptor beta chain was observed at least ten times. Through Arm-PCR of CDR3 regions and iRepertoire HTBI primers, TCR beta libraries were built. From the multiplex PCR reads, TCRdb called clonotypes with MiXCR, one entry per CDR3 protein. The sample carries approximately 400,000 distinct CDR3 sequences, about 11% recorded once. Documented time point: newly diagnosed GD, antithyroid drugs for less than 3 months. The authors made the TCR library using RNA they extracted from PBMCs. V was cut by 0 bases and J by 2 bases, with 16 bases left in between. The germline gives CDR1 DFQATT, CDR2 SNEGSKA (reference sequence). The CDR3 consists of 16 residues. The entry originates in a study of regulatory T cells in long-lasting Graves disease. These data were also reused for a study on T cells in Graves' hyperthyroidism and ophthalmopathy. From that second work: The hyperthyroidism was newly diagnosed and had lasted under 2 months; the patients were aged 18 to 65. Progression to ophthalmopathy was predicted a median of roughly 6.8 months early.

This sequence originates from a woman between 18 and 29 years old with Graves disease. The sample was peripheral blood mononuclear cells (PBMCs), taken at new diagnosis, from a patient treated with antithyroid drugs. The chain combines TRBV20-1 with TRBJ1-1; D not resolved. The CDR3 spells CSARDLLGILNTEAFF. CDR3 nucleotide sequence: TGCAGTGCTAGAGATCTACTAGGGATCTTAAACACTGAAGCTTTCTTT.